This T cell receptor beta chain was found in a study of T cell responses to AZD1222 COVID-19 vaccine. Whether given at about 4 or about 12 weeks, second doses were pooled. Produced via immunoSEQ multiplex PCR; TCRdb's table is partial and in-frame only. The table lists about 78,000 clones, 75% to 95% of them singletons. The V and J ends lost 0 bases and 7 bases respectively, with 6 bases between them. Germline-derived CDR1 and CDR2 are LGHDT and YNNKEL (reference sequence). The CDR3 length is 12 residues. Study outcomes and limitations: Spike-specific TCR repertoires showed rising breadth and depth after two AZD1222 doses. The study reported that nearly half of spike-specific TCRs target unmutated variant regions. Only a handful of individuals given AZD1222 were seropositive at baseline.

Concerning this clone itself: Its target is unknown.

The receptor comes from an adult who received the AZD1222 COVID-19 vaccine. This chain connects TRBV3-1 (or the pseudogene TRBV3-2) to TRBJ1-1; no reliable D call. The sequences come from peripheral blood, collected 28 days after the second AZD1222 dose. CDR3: CASSQDPSEAFF. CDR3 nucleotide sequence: TGTGCCAGCAGCCAAGATCCCAGTGAAGCTTTCTTT.